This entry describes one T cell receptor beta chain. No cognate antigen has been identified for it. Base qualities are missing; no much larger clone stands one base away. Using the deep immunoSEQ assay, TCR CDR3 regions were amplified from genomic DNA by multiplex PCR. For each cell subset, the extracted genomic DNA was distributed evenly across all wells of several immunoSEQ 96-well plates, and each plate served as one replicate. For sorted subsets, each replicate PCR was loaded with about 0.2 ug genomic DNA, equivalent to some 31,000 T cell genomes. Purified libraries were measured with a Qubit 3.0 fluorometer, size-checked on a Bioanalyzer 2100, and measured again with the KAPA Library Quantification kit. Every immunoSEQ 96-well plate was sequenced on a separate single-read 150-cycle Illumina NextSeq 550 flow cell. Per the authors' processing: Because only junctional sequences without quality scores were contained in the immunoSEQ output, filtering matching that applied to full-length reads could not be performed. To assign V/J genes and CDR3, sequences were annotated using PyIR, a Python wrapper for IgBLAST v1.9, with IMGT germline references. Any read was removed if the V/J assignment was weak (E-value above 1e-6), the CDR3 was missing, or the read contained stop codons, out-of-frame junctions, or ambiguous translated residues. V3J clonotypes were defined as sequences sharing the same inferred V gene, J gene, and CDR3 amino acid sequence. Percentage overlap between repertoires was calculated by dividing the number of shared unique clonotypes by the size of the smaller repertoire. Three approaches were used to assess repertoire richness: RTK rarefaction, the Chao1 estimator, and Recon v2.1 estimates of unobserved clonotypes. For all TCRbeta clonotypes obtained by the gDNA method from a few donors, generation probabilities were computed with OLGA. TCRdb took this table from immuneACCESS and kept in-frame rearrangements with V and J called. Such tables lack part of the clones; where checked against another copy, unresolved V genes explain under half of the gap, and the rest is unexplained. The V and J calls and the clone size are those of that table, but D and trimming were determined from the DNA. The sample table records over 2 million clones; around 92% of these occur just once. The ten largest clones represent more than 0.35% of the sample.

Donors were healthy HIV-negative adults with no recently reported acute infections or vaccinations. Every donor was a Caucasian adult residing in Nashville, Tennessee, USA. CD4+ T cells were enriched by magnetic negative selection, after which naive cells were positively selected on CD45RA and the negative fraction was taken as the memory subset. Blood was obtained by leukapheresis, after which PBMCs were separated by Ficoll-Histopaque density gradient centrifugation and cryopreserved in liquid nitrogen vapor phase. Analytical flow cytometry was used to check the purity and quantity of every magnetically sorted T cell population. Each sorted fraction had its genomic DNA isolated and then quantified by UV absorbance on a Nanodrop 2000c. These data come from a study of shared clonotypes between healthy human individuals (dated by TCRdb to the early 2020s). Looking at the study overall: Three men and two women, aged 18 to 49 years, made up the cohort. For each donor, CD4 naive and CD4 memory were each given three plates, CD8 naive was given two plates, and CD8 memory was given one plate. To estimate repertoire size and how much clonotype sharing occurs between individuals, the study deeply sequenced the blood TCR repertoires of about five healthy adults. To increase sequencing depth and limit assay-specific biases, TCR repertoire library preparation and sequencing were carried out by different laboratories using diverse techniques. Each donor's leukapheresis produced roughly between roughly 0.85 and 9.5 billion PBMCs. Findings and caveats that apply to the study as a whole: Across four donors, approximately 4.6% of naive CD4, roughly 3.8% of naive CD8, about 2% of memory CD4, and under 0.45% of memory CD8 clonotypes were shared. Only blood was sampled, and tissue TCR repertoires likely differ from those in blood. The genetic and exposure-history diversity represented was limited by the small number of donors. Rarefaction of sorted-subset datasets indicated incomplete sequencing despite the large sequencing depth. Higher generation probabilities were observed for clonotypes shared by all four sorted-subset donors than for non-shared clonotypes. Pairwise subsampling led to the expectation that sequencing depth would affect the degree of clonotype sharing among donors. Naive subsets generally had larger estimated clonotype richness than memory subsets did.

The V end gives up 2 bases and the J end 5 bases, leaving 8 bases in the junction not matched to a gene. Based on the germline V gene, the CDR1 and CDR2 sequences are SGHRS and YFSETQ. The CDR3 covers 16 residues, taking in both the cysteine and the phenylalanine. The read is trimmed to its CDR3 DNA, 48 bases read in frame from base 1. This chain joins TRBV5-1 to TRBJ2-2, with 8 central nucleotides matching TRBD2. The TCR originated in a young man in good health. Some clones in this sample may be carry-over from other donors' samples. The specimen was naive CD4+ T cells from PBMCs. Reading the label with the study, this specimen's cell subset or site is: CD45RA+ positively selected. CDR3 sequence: CASSFTSGRGTGELFF. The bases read TGCGCCAGCAGCTTTACAAGCGGGAGAGGTACCGGGGAGCTGTTTTTT.